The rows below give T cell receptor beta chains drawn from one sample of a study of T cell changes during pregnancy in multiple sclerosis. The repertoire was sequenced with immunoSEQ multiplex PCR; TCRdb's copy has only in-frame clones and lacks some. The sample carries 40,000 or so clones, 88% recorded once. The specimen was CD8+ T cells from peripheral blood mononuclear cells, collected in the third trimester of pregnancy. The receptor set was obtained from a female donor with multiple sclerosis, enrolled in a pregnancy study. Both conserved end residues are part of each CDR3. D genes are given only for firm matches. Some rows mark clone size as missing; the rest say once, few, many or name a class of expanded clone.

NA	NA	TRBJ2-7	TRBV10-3	CASGVGGLNEQYF	TGTGCCTCAGGGGTCGGGGGGCTGAACGAGCAGTACTTC
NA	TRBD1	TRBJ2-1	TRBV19	CASSIPGQGFNEQFF	TGTGCCAGTAGTATCCCGGGACAGGGGTTCAATGAGCAGTTCTTC
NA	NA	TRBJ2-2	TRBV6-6	CASRVPGNGELFF	TGTGCCAGCAGGGTCCCGGGGAACGGGGAGCTGTTTTTT
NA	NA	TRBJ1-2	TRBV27	CASSLRDSGPWGYTF	TGTGCCAGCAGTTTAAGGGACTCGGGGCCTTGGGGCTACACCTTC
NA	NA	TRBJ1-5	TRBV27	CASRRGQLGNQPQHF	TGTGCCAGCAGGCGTGGGCAGTTGGGCAATCAGCCCCAGCATTTT
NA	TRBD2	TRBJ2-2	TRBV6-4	CASSASGDTGELFF	TGTGCCAGCAGTGCTAGCGGGGACACCGGGGAGCTGTTTTTT
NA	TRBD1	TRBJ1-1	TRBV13	CASSLQGGEAFF	TGTGCCAGCAGCTTACAAGGGGGCGAAGCTTTCTTT
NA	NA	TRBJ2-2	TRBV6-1	CASSVTSGGVGELFF	TGTGCCAGCAGTGTAACTAGTGGGGGCGTCGGGGAGCTGTTTTTT
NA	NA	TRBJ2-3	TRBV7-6	CASSLARDTQYF	TGTGCCAGCAGCTTAGCGCGAGATACGCAGTATTTT
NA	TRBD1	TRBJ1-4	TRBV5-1	CASSYGRQGVAEKLFF	TGCGCCAGCAGCTACGGCCGACAGGGGGTTGCTGAAAAACTGTTTTTT
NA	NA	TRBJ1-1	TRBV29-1	CSVEGEGTEAFF	TGCAGCGTTGAGGGGGAGGGCACTGAAGCTTTCTTT
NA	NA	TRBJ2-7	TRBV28	CASSLAVSYEQYF	TGTGCCAGCAGTTTAGCGGTTAGTTACGAGCAGTACTTC
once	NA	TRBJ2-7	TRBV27	CASSLLPSYEQYF	TGTGCCAGCAGTTTACTCCCTTCCTACGAGCAGTACTTC
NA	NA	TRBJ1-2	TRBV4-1	CASSYTPVNNGGTF	TGCGCCAGCAGTTACACCCCGGTCAATAACGGAGGCACCTTC
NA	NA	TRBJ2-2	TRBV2	CASSDVTGWDDGELFF	TGTGCCAGCAGTGACGTAACAGGGTGGGACGACGGGGAGCTGTTTTTT
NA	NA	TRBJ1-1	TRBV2	CASSDTETLNTEAFF	TGTGCCAGCAGTGATACCGAAACACTGAACACTGAAGCTTTCTTT
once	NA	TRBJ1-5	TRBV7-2	CASSFSGESNQPQHF	TGTGCCAGCAGCTTCTCCGGGGAGAGCAATCAGCCCCAGCATTTT